A selection of T cell receptor beta chains follows, all from one sample in a study of blood T cell repertoires in COVID-19. TCRdb keeps only in-frame clones here, not all; method: immunoSEQ multiplex PCR. Found here are hundreds of thousands of clones, 70% to 90% of them singletons; the top ten hold over 10%. What was sequenced was peripheral blood. These receptors were obtained from a woman in her sixties or seventies with COVID-19, enrolled during active disease. Each CDR3 is given with its conserved first and last residue. Fields, in order: D gene, V gene, J gene, clone size, CDR3 DNA, CDR3 protein. The D gene is left open where the match is weak. Size tells how often a clone was seen (once, few, many) or the class of an expanded clone, and some rows leave it out.

.,TRBV5-1,TRBJ1-1,.,TGCGCCAGCAGCTCAGCGGACGGTTTTGAAGCTTTCTTT,CASSSADGFEAFF
TRBD1,TRBV30,TRBJ2-7,.,TGTGCCTGGGATCCGGGACAGGGCCTTAACGAGCAGTACTTC,CAWDPGQGLNEQYF
TRBD2,TRBV7-8,TRBJ2-4,.,TGTGCCAGCAGCCCTAGAGGGGAGGGGAGCAAAAACATTCAGTACTTC,CASSPRGEGSKNIQYF
TRBD1,TRBV15,TRBJ1-2,.,TGTGCCACCAGCAGATCGACAGGGTTCATCTATGGCTACACCTTC,CATSRSTGFIYGYTF
.,TRBV30,TRBJ2-2,.,TGTGCCTGGAGTGGACGACAGTACACCGGGGAGCTGTTTTTT,CAWSGRQYTGELFF
TRBD2,TRBV6-2/TRBV6-3,TRBJ2-1,once,TGTGCCAGCAGTCCATTAGCGGGGGAGCTCCACAATGAGCAGTTCTTC,CASSPLAGELHNEQFF
.,TRBV24-1,TRBJ1-3,.,TGTGCCACCAGCCCAAACAGGGACTCTGGAAACACCATATATTTT,CATSPNRDSGNTIYF
.,TRBV18,TRBJ2-3,.,TGTGCCAGCTCTTTAGACACAGATACGCAGTATTTT,CASSLDTDTQYF
.,TRBV19,TRBJ1-5,.,TGTGCCAGCCGCCGGGGGGGCCTTAGCAATCAGCCCCAGCATTTT,CASRRGGLSNQPQHF
.,TRBV24-1,TRBJ2-3,once,TGTGCCACCAGTGAGTTAAGGGGGCGCGGGGCAGATACGCAGTATTTT,CATSELRGRGADTQYF
.,TRBV5-1,TRBJ2-3,.,TGCGCCAGCAGCTCAGGACAGCCTTACACAGATACGCAGTATTTT,CASSSGQPYTDTQYF
TRBD2,TRBV6-5,TRBJ2-7,.,TGTGCCAGCAGCTTCCTATTGGGAGGGACCTACGAGCAGTACTTC,CASSFLLGGTYEQYF
.,TRBV2,TRBJ1-1,.,TGTGCCAGCCCCGAGGAAGAAGGGAGGTGGACTGAAGCTTTCTTT,CASPEEEGRWTEAFF
.,TRBV2,TRBJ1-1,.,TGTGCCTACCTGACGGGTGAGACAGTCGACACTGAAGCTTTCTTT,CAYLTGETVDTEAFF
TRBD2,TRBV3-1/TRBV3-2,TRBJ2-5,.,TGTGCCAGCAGCCAAGATCTTAGCGGGGGGGAGGGGACCCAGTACTTC,CASSQDLSGGEGTQYF
TRBD1,TRBV6-5,TRBJ2-5,.,TGTGCCAGCAGAGATACAGGGGCTGGAGAGACCCAGTACTTC,CASRDTGAGETQYF
.,TRBV19,TRBJ1-2,.,TGTGCCAGTAGTATTCGGGACAAACTATATACCTTC,CASSIRDKLYTF
TRBD1,TRBV2,TRBJ2-7,.,TGTGCCAGCAGCCAAGGACAGGGGGGCTACGAGCAGTACTTC,CASSQGQGGYEQYF
.,TRBV21-1,TRBJ1-2,.,TGTGCCAGCAGCACCCGGGACAGCAACTATGGCTACACCTTC,CASSTRDSNYGYTF
.,TRBV24-1,TRBJ2-7,.,TGTGCCACCAGTGATAATGGGGCCTCCTACGAGCAGTACTTC,CATSDNGASYEQYF
TRBD1,TRBV7-9,TRBJ1-6,.,TGTGCCAGCAGATTAGAGGGGACAGGGTATAATTCACCCCTCCACTTT,CASRLEGTGYNSPLHF
.,TRBV4-1,TRBJ2-5,.,TGCGCCAGCAGCCAAGTGGGGGCTGGGGAGACCCAGTACTTC,CASSQVGAGETQYF
TRBD2,TRBV19,TRBJ2-1,.,TGTGCCACCCGGGGCCGGGGGGGCCGCGATGAGCAGTTCTTC,CATRGRGGRDEQFF
.,TRBV12-5,TRBJ1-5,.,TGTGCTAGTGGTTTGGCGACAGGCGGCAATCAGCCCCAGCATTTT,CASGLATGGNQPQHF
.,TRBV28,TRBJ1-2,.,TGTGCCAGCAGTGGCAGGCGTCGATTCTATGGCTACACCTTC,CASSGRRRFYGYTF
.,TRBV18,TRBJ2-1,once,TGTGCCAGCTCACCCTCGACCCCGGGGAATGAGCAGTTCTTC,CASSPSTPGNEQFF
TRBD2,TRBV5-1,TRBJ2-3,once,TGCGCCACTGCGGCGGGGGTCCACCTCGATAGCACAGATACGCAGTATTTT,CATAAGVHLDSTDTQYF
.,TRBV5-4,TRBJ2-1,.,TGTGCCAGCAGCTCGCAAGGGGGGGCGGATAATGAGCAGTTCTTC,CASSSQGGADNEQFF
TRBD1,TRBV28,TRBJ1-5,.,TGTGCCAGCAGCCCAGGACAGGGAGGGAATCAGCCCCAGCATTTT,CASSPGQGGNQPQHF
TRBD2,TRBV5-1,TRBJ2-7,.,TGCGCCAGCAGCATCGGACTAGGGACTTACGAGCAGTACTTC,CASSIGLGTYEQYF
.,TRBV11-2,TRBJ2-2,.,TGTGCCAGCAGCGCCTGGGACTCCACCGGGGAGCTGTTTTTT,CASSAWDSTGELFF
.,TRBV9,TRBJ1-6,once,TGTGCCAGCAGCGTAGCTCCCGTGGGGGCCGGTAATTCACCCCTCCACTTT,CASSVAPVGAGNSPLHF
TRBD1,TRBV2,TRBJ1-1,.,TGTGCCAGCAGTGGACAGGGGAAGGGAGCTTTCTTT,CASSGQGKGAFF
.,TRBV24-1,TRBJ1-6,.,TGTGCCACCAGTGCGGGACTCTATAATTCACCCCTCCACTTT,CATSAGLYNSPLHF
TRBD2,TRBV7-9,TRBJ2-2,few,TGTGCCAGCAGCTCGTCCACCGGGACTAGCGGGGGGGCATGGGAGCTGTTTTTT,CASSSSTGTSGGAWELFF
TRBD1,TRBV18,TRBJ2-5,.,TGTGCCAGCTCCATCAATTCAGGGGGCGGCGAGACCCAGTACTTC,CASSINSGGGETQYF